The following is a TCR beta chain sequence with its context. This entry belongs to a study of technical replicates of blood from a few donors. Using immunoSEQ multiplex PCR, the repertoire was profiled, and TCRdb retains in-frame clones only, with some absent. The sample consists of some 90,000 clones, approximately 95% of them appearing once. The receptor's source is a human donor in good health. Sequenced material: T cells isolated from PBMCs.

CDR3 sequence: CASSLASRAEKLFF. In nucleotides, the CDR3 is TGTGCCAGCAGCTTAGCGAGCAGGGCTGAAAAACTGTTTTTT. This chain links TRBV7-9 with TRBJ1-4, with D perhaps matching TRBD1 (5 bases). The CDR3 runs 14 residues. Germline assignment: CDR1 SEHNR and CDR2 FQNEAQ (reference sequence). The germline V and J ends were trimmed by 0 bases and 7 bases, with 9 bases remaining between them.